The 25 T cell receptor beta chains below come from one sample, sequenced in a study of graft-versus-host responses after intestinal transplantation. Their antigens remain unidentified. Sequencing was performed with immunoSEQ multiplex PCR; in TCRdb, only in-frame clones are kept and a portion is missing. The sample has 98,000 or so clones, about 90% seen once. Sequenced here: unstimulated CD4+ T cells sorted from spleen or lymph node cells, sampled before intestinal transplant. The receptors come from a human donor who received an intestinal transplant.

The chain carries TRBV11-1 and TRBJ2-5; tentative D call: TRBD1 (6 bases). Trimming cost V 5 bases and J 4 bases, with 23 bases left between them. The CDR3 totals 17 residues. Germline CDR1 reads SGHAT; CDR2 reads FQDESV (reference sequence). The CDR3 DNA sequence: TGTGCCAGCAGCCCCAGCAGGGGATGGGGTAAAAGAGAGACCCAGTACTTC. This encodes CASSPSRGWGKRETQYF.

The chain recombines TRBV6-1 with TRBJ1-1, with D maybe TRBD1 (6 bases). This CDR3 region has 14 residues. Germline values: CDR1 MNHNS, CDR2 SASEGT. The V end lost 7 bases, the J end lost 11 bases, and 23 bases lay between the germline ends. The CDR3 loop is CASKQHQGSQGAFF. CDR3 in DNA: TGTGCCAGCAAACAACACCAAGGTTCCCAGGGGGCTTTCTTT.

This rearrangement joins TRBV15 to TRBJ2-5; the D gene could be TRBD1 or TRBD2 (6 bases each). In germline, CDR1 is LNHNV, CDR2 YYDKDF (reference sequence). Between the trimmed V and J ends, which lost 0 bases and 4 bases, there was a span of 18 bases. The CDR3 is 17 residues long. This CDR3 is CATSRDRGLQGGETQYF. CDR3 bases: TGTGCCACCAGCAGAGATCGGGGGCTACAGGGAGGAGAGACCCAGTACTTC.

CDR3 in DNA: TGTGCCTGCCAGGGCTATGAGCAGTTCTTC. Its translation: CACQGYEQFF. The chain employs TRBV30 and TRBJ2-1, with a tentative D call TRBD1 (5 bases). Germline-derived CDR1 and CDR2 are GTSNPN and SVGIG (reference sequence). Trimming removed 6 bases from V and 8 bases from J, with 8 bases in between. The CDR3 has 10 amino acids.

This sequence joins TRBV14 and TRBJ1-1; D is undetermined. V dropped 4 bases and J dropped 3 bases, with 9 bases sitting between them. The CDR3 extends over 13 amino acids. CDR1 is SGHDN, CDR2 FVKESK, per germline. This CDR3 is CASSLSKDTEAFF. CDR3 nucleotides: TGTGCCAGCAGCCTATCCAAGGACACTGAAGCTTTCTTT.

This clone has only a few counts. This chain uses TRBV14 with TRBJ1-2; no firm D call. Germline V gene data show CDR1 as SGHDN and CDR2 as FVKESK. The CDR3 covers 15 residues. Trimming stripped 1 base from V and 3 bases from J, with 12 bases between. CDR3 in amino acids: CASSQVGRSYYGYTF. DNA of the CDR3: TGTGCCAGCAGCCAAGTGGGAAGATCCTACTATGGCTACACCTTC.

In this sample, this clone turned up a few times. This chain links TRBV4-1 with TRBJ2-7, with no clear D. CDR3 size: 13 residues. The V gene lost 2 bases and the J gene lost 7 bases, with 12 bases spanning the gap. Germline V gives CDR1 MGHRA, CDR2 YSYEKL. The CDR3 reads CASSQLWGGEQYF. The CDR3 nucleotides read TGCGCCAGCAGCCAATTGTGGGGTGGTGAGCAGTACTTC.

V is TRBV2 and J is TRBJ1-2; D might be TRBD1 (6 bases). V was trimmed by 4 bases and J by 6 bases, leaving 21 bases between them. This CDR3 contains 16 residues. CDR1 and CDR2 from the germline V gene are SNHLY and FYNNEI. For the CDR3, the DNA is TGTGCCAGCAGTGCCCTAACCACAGGGACCCTTAATGGCTACACCTTC. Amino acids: CASSALTTGTLNGYTF.

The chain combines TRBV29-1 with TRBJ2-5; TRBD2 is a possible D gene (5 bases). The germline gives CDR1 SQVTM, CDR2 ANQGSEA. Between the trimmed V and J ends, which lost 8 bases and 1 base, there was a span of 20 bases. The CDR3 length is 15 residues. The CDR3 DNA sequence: TGCAGCCAAATCGCTTATGGGAGCGGCCAAGAGACCCAGTACTTC. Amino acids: CSQIAYGSGQETQYF.

Here the CDR3 DNA reads TGCGCCAGCAGCTTGTATTCCGGGACCATGGACCGTCGGTACTTC. Protein sequence: CASSLYSGTMDRRYF. J is TRBJ2-7 and V is TRBV5-1; perhaps D is TRBD1 or TRBD2 (5 bases each). The CDR3 runs to 15 residues. Germline V gene data show CDR1 as SGHRS and CDR2 as YFSETQ. V lost 1 base and J lost 12, with 23 bases in between.

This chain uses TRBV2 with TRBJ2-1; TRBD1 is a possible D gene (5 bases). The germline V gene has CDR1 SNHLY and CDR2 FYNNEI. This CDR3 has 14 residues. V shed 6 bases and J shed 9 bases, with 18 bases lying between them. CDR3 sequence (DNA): TGTGCCAGCAGGGGGCCCATGACCGGCGGTGAGCAGTTCTTC. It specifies CASRGPMTGGEQFF. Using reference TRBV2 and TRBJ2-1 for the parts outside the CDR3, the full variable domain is EPEVTQTPSHQVTQMGQEVILRCVPISNHLYFYWYRQILGQKVEFLVSFYNNEISEKSEIFDDQFSVERPDGSNFTLKIRSTKLEDSAMYFCASRGPMTGGEQFFGPGTRLTVL.

CDR3 DNA sequence: TGTGCCAGCAGTGGGGGGACTAGCAGGTCAGAGACCCAGTACTTC. It translates to CASSGGTSRSETQYF. The chain has TRBV2 and TRBJ2-5; 9 nucleotides line up with TRBD2. Trimming removed 4 bases from V and 4 bases from J; junction bases left unmatched: 7. The CDR3 sequence is 15 residues long. In germline, CDR1 is SNHLY, CDR2 FYNNEI.

CDR3 amino acids: CASSGGQFYGYTF. The CDR3, as DNA: TGTGCCAGCAGTGGGGGACAGTTTTATGGCTACACCTTC. V gene TRBV2 combines with J gene TRBJ1-2; 7 bases fit TRBD1. CDR1 and CDR2 (germline): SNHLY, FYNNEI. The CDR3 is made up of 13 amino acids. With 4 bases clipped from V and 5 bases from J, the junction kept 4 bases outside the gene matches.

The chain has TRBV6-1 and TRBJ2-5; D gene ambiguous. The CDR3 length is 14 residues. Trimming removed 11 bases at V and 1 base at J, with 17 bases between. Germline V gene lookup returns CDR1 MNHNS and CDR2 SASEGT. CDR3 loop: CAAPLPGSQETQYF. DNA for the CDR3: TGTGCCGCACCCCTCCCGGGTTCCCAAGAGACCCAGTACTTC.

CDR3 DNA sequence: TGTGCCAGCAGCCCGGGCTACAATGAGCAGTTCTTC. It translates to CASSPGYNEQFF. V gene TRBV11-3 combines with J gene TRBJ2-1; D is unclear. V was clipped by 5 bases and J by 3 bases, with 5 bases between them. CDR1 and CDR2 (germline): SGHNT, YENEEA. CDR3 length: 12 residues.

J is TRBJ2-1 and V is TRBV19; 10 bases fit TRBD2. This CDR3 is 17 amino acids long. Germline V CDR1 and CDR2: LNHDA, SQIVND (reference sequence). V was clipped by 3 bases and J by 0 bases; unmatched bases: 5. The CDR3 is CASSMRTSGLSYNEQFF. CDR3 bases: TGTGCCAGTAGTATGCGGACTAGCGGACTCTCCTACAATGAGCAGTTCTTC.

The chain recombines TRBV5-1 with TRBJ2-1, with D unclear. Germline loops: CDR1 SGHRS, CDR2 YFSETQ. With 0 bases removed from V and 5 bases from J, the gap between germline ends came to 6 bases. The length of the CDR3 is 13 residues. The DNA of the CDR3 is TGCGCCAGCAGCTTGGCGATAGACAATGAGCAGTTCTTC. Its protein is CASSLAIDNEQFF. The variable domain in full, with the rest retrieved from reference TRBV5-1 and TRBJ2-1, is KAGVTQTPRYLIKTRGQQVTLSCSPISGHRSVSWYQQTPGQGLQFLFEYFSETQRNKGNFPGRFSGRQFSNSRSEMNVSTLELGDSALYLCASSLAIDNEQFFGPGTRLTVL.

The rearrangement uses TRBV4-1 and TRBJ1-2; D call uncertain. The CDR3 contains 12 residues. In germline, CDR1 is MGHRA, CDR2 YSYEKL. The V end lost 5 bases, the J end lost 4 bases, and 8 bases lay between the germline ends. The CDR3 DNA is TGCGCCAGCAGCGGGCCTGGCTATGGCTACACCTTC. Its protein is CASSGPGYGYTF.

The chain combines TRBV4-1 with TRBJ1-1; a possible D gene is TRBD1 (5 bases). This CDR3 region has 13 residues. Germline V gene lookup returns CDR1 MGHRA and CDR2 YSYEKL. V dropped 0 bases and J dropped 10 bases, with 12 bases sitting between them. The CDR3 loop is CASSQELRDRAFF. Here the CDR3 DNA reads TGCGCCAGCAGCCAAGAGCTGAGGGACCGAGCTTTCTTT.

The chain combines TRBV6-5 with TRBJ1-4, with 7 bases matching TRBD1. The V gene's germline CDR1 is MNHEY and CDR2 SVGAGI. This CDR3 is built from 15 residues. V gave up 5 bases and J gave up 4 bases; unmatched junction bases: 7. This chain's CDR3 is CASSIRQGLNEKLFF. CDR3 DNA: TGTGCCAGCAGTATCAGACAGGGCCTTAATGAAAAACTGTTTTTT.

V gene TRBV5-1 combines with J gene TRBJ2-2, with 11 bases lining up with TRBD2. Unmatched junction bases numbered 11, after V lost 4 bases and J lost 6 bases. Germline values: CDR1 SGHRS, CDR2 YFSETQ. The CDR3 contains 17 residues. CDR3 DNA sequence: TGCGCCAGCAGCCTTCTACCCGGGACTAGCGGTTCCGGGGAGCTGTTTTTT. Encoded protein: CASSLLPGTSGSGELFF. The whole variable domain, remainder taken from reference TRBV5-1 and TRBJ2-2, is KAGVTQTPRYLIKTRGQQVTLSCSPISGHRSVSWYQQTPGQGLQFLFEYFSETQRNKGNFPGRFSGRQFSNSRSEMNVSTLELGDSALYLCASSLLPGTSGSGELFFGEGSRLTVL.

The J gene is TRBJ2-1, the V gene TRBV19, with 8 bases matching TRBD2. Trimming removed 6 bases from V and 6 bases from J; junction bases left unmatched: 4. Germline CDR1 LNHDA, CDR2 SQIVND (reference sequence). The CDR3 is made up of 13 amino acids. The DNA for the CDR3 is TGTGCCAGTAGATTTAGCGGGGTCAATGAGCAGTTCTTC. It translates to CASRFSGVNEQFF.

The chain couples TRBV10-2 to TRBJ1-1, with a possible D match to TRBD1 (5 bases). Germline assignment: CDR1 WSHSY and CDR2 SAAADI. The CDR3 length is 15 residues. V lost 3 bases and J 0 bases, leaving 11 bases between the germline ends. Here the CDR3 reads CASSDPGRLNTEAFF. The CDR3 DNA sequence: TGCGCCAGCAGTGACCCAGGGCGACTGAACACTGAAGCTTTCTTT.

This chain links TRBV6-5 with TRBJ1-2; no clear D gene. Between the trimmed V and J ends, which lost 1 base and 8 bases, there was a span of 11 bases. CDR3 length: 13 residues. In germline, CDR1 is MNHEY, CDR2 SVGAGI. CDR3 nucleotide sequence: TGTGCCAGCAGTTACTTGGGAGGGTACGGCTACACCTTC. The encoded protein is CASSYLGGYGYTF.

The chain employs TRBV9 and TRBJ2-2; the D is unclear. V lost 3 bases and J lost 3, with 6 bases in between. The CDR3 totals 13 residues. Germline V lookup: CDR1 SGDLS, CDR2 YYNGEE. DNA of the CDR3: TGTGCCAGCAGCGGACTCGACACCGGGGAGCTGTTTTTT. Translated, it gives CASSGLDTGELFF.